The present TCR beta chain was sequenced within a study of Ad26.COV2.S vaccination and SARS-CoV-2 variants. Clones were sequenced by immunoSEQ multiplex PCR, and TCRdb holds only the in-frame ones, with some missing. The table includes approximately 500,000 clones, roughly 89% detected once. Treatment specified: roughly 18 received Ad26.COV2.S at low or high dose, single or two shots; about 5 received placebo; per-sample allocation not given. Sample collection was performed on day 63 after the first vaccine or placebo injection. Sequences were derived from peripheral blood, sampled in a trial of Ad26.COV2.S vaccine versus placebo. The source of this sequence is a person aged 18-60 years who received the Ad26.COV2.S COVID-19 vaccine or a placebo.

The CDR3 region is CSGLYTEAFF. CDR3 coding DNA: TGCAGCGGCCTTTACACTGAAGCTTTCTTT. The rearrangement uses TRBV29-1 and TRBJ1-1; D is undetermined. With 7 bases removed from V and 3 bases from J, the gap between germline ends came to 6 bases. Germline CDR1 is SQVTM and CDR2 is ANQGSEA. This CDR3 is 10 amino acids long.